The 15 T cell receptor beta chains below all came from one sample that was sequenced in a study of STAT5B mutations in CD4+ large granular lymphocyte leukemia. Assay: immunoSEQ multiplex PCR; the TCRdb copy retains only in-frame clones and omits some. The table records fewer than 35,000 clones, approximately 70% of them present only once. The specimen sequenced was CD4+ T cells from blood buffy coats. All receptors derive from a human donor in good health.

The gene calls are TRBV21-1 and TRBJ1-5. TRBV21-1 represents a pseudogene. The CDR3 contains 15 residues. The CDR3 DNA follows: TGTGCCAGCAGCTCCGGGGACGGGGATAGGCAGCCCCAGCATTTT. Amino acid sequence: CASSSGDGDRQPQHF.

This chain connects TRBV7-9 to TRBJ2-5, with D perhaps assigned TRBD1 or TRBD2 (5 bases each). The germline V gene encodes CDR1 SEHNR and CDR2 FQNEAQ (reference sequence). The CDR3 consists of 15 residues. Trimming cost V 5 bases and J 5 bases, with 18 bases left between them. As DNA, the CDR3 is TGTGCCAGCAGCCGGGGCAGGGCCCAGAAGGAGACCCAGTACTTC. Translating it yields CASSRGRAQKETQYF.

CDR3 amino acids: CASRRLRETSYEQYF. In nucleotides, the CDR3 is TGCGCCAGCAGGAGGCTCCGCGAAACCTCCTACGAGCAGTACTTC. This chain uses TRBV5-1 with TRBJ2-7; D gene unclear. The CDR3 extends over 15 amino acids. Germline lookup yields CDR1 SGHRS and CDR2 YFSETQ. The V end lost 5 bases, the J end lost 0 bases, and 15 bases lay between the germline ends.

The chain recombines TRBV6-5 with TRBJ2-2; D unclear. Germline V gene data show CDR1 as MNHEY and CDR2 as SVGAGI. V lost 6 bases and J 9 bases, leaving 14 bases between the germline ends. This CDR3 spans 13 amino acids. The CDR3 bases are TGTGCCAGCAGCCATCCGACTTCGCGGGAGCTGTTTTTT. This encodes CASSHPTSRELFF.

The rearrangement joins TRBV7-2 to TRBJ2-1, with D perhaps assigned TRBD1 or TRBD2 (6 bases each). Looked up from germline, CDR1 is SGHTA and CDR2 is FQGNSA. The CDR3 sequence is 14 residues long. The V and J ends lost 5 bases and 4 bases respectively, with 12 bases between them. The CDR3: CASSRLGGYNEQFF. Here the CDR3 DNA reads TGTGCCAGCAGCAGACTAGGGGGGTACAATGAGCAGTTCTTC.

The rearrangement uses TRBV11-2 and TRBJ2-2; 10 bases align to TRBD1. Germline loops: CDR1 SGHAT, CDR2 FQNNGV. The CDR3 is 17 amino acids. V trimming: 7 bases; J trimming: 6 bases; junction bases outside the gene matches: 14. CDR3 in amino acids: CASTLLRGQGRSGELFF. CDR3 coding DNA: TGTGCCAGCACCTTGCTACGGGGACAGGGGCGGTCCGGGGAGCTGTTTTTT.

The rearrangement links TRBV9 to TRBJ1-5; 7 bases are shared with TRBD1. CDR1 SGDLS and CDR2 YYNGEE come from the germline V gene. This CDR3 contains 14 residues. Trimming at V came to 0 bases and at J to 5 bases, leaving 2 bases not matched to a gene. CDR3 DNA sequence: TGTGCCAGCAGCGTAGGCCAGGGGGATCAGCCCCAGCATTTT. It encodes CASSVGQGDQPQHF.

The CDR3 DNA sequence: TGTGCCAGCAGCTTATCAGACAGCACAGATACGCAGTATTTT. Translating gives CASSLSDSTDTQYF. V usage is TRBV7-9 and J usage is TRBJ2-3; D unresolved. There are 14 residues in the CDR3. Germline V gene sequence: CDR1 SEHNR, CDR2 FQNEAQ (reference sequence). V lost 2 bases and J 0 bases, leaving 6 bases between the germline ends.

This chain links TRBV10-3 with TRBJ1-4, with no clear D. Trimming pared 10 bases from V and 8 bases from J, leaving 17 bases between. The germline V gene has CDR1 ENHRY and CDR2 SYGVKD. The CDR3 covers 13 residues. The CDR3 DNA is TGTGCCAGCGTTTGTGGGTTTTTGGAAAAACTGTTTTTT. Translated: CASVCGFLEKLFF.

This clone occurred a few times. Written as DNA, the CDR3 is TGTGCCTGGAGTGTACGGGGGACAGGGGATGGCTACACCTTC. Its protein is CAWSVRGTGDGYTF. The chain employs TRBV30 and TRBJ1-2; 10 bases align to TRBD1. Looked up from germline, CDR1 is GTSNPN and CDR2 is SVGIG (reference sequence). Unmatched junction bases numbered 4, after V lost 0 bases and J lost 6 bases. CDR3 size: 14 residues.

This chain connects TRBV2 to TRBJ2-1, with 7 bases identical to TRBD1. The CDR3 consists of 15 residues. CDR1 and CDR2 (germline): SNHLY, FYNNEI. The trim removed 6 bases at V and 2 bases at J, leaving 7 bases unmatched. CDR3 nucleotide sequence: TGTGCCAGCAGGGGAAGGGACAGTACCTACAATGAGCAGTTCTTC. This codes for CASRGRDSTYNEQFF.

The chain links TRBV5-1 to TRBJ2-7, with TRBD1 identical over 7 bases. CDR1 is SGHRS, CDR2 YFSETQ, per germline. J gave up 1 base and V 1 base, and 5 bases lay outside the gene matches. This CDR3 contains 15 residues. The CDR3 bases are TGCGCCAGCAGCTTGCACAGGGGAAGGTCCTACGAGCAGTACTTC. Residues: CASSLHRGRSYEQYF.

The chain is built from TRBV9 and TRBJ2-3; D gene ambiguous. Germline CDR1 reads SGDLS; CDR2 reads YYNGEE. V was cut by 1 base and J by 4 bases, with 10 bases left in between. CDR3 length equals 14 residues. CDR3 loop: CASSVLGGSDTQYF. In DNA form, the CDR3 reads TGTGCCAGCAGCGTATTGGGCGGTTCAGATACGCAGTATTTT.

The chain uses TRBV11-3 and TRBJ2-3, with TRBD2 identical over 7 bases. The CDR3 consists of 16 residues. CDR1 is SGHNT and CDR2 is YENEEA in the germline V gene. Trimming removed 3 bases from V and 0 bases from J; junction bases left unmatched: 6. The CDR3: CASSFSSGYSTDTQYF. The CDR3, as DNA: TGTGCCAGCAGCTTTTCTAGCGGATATAGCACAGATACGCAGTATTTT.

V and J are TRBV9 and TRBJ1-2, with 7 bases that match TRBD1. The ends lost 2 bases at V and 6 bases at J; junction bases unmatched: 1. The CDR3 spans 12 residues. CDR1 SGDLS and CDR2 YYNGEE come from the germline V gene. The CDR3 loop is CASSVQGDGYTF. The DNA of the CDR3 is TGTGCCAGCAGCGTGCAGGGGGATGGCTACACCTTC.